Listed below are T cell receptor beta chains from one sample, sequenced in a study of a mutant IDH1 vaccine in newly diagnosed glioma. These receptors have no identified antigens. Assay: immunoSEQ multiplex PCR; the TCRdb copy retains only in-frame clones and omits some. This table has about 74,000 clones, around 86% appearing once. Sequenced here: PBMCs, sampled from a glioma patient whose treatment included an IDH1 peptide vaccine. The receptors stem from a young man with glioma. Each CDR3 is given with its conserved first and last residue. A D gene is named only where the DNA matches it firmly. Some rows mark clone size as missing; the rest say once, few, many or name a class of expanded clone.

J gene	V gene	D gene	clone size	CDR3 DNA	CDR3 protein
TRBJ2-1	TRBV9	TRBD2	NA	TGTGCCAGCAGCGCAACGGGACTAGCGGAAACCCACTCCTACAATGAGCAGTTCTTC	CASSATGLAETHSYNEQFF
TRBJ1-5	TRBV19	NA	NA	TGTGCCAGTAGTCTCCGCCCCAATCAGCCCCAGCATTTT	CASSLRPNQPQHF
TRBJ1-4	TRBV28	NA	NA	TGTGCCAGCAGAACTCAGGCAACTAATGAAAAACTGTTTTTT	CASRTQATNEKLFF
TRBJ2-2	TRBV9	TRBD2	once	TGTGCCAGCAGCGTAGAACTAGCGGGGTACACCGGGGAGCTGTTTTTT	CASSVELAGYTGELFF
TRBJ2-3	TRBV5-4	NA	NA	TGTGCCAGCAGGCGGGACACAGATACGCAGTATTTT	CASRRDTDTQYF
TRBJ1-1	TRBV10-3	NA	NA	TGTGCCATCAGTGATCGGGGTAAAGTAACTGAAGCTTTCTTT	CAISDRGKVTEAFF
TRBJ2-4	TRBV6-1	TRBD2	NA	TGTGCCAGCAGTGAATGGGGAGGGGAGGGAGTAAACATTCAGTACTTC	CASSEWGGEGVNIQYF
TRBJ2-1	TRBV7-6	TRBD2	NA	TGTGCCAGCAGCTTAGGTAGCGGGTACTACAATGAGCAGTTCTTC	CASSLGSGYYNEQFF
TRBJ1-5	TRBV19	NA	NA	TGTGCCAGTAGTATACAGGCCTTAACGCCCCAGCATTTT	CASSIQALTPQHF
TRBJ2-7	TRBV29-1	NA	NA	TGCAGCGTTGAGTTAGGACTTCCCTACGAGCAGTACTTC	CSVELGLPYEQYF
TRBJ1-5	TRBV5-5	NA	NA	TGTGCCAGCAGCTTGGGACGGTCAAATCAGCCCCAGCATTTT	CASSLGRSNQPQHF
TRBJ2-7	TRBV7-8	NA	NA	TGTGCCAGCAGCCCAGACAGGTCCTACGAGCAGTACTTC	CASSPDRSYEQYF
TRBJ1-1	TRBV27	TRBD1	NA	TGTGCCACTTCACAGGGGGTGTGGACTGAAGCTTTCTTT	CATSQGVWTEAFF
TRBJ1-1	TRBV4-1	NA	NA	TGCGCCAGCAGCGGTCGAAACACTGAAGCTTTCTTT	CASSGRNTEAFF
TRBJ2-3	TRBV2	NA	once	TGTGCCAGCTCCTTAGACAGCCACACCACAGATACGCAGTATTTT	CASSLDSHTTDTQYF
TRBJ1-2	TRBV9	TRBD1	NA	TGTGCCAGCAGCGGACAGGGGGCTGACGGCTACACCTTC	CASSGQGADGYTF
TRBJ2-3	TRBV19	NA	NA	TGTGCCAGTAGTAGCCGACAAATGCGCACAGATACGCAGTATTTT	CASSSRQMRTDTQYF
TRBJ2-7	TRBV28	TRBD1	NA	TGTGCCAGCAGTTCTCCCGGCCAGGGGGCGGACGAGCAGTACTTC	CASSSPGQGADEQYF
TRBJ2-7	TRBV29-1	TRBD1	NA	TGCAGCGTTGAAGCCTCCGGGACAGGGGGCTCCTACGAGCAGTACTTC	CSVEASGTGGSYEQYF
TRBJ2-3	TRBV2	TRBD2	NA	TGTGCCAGCAGCACTCTACTAGCGGGAGATAGCACAGATACGCAGTATTTT	CASSTLLAGDSTDTQYF
TRBJ2-3	TRBV7-7	TRBD2	NA	TGTGCCAGCAGCTTAAGCGGGGGGGCCGACACGCAGTATTTT	CASSLSGGADTQYF
TRBJ1-5	TRBV30	NA	many	TGTGCCTGGAGTGCCAGCAGCAATCAGCCCCAGCATTTT	CAWSASSNQPQHF